The clone carrying this T cell receptor (beta chain) was found many times. Time point described: pre-sensitization, week 0. Treatment indicated: therapeutic diphenylcyclopropenone sensitization with weekly scalp DPC. TCRdb reprocessed the RACE reads via MiXCR and lists one record per CDR3 protein. This sample yields 240,000 or so distinct CDR3 sequences, of which about 9% are seen a single time; approximately 2.3% belongs to the top ten. The sample belongs to a study of human T cells and chemical hapten exposure. Source: whole blood, taken in connection with sensitization to the hapten diphenylcyclopropenone (DPC). The TCR sequence derives from a woman aged 40 to 50 with alopecia areata. Some clones in this sample may be carry-over from other donors' samples.

CDR3 in amino acids: CSALQGYEQYF. The CDR3 DNA reads as TGCAGTGCTTTACAGGGGTACGAGCAGTACTTC. The chain is built from TRBV20-1 and TRBJ2-7; 7 bases are shared with TRBD1. V gave up 5 bases and J gave up 4 bases; unmatched junction bases: 2. There are 11 residues in the CDR3. Germline V gene lookup returns CDR1 DFQATT and CDR2 SNEGSKA (reference sequence).